Shown below are 29 T cell receptor beta chains from a single sample sequenced in a study of Tregs in tolerant kidney transplant recipients. Mixed chimerism was transient after nonmyeloablative marrow transplants from related graft donors. Generated by immunoSEQ multiplex PCR, the TCRdb table keeps only in-frame clones and is missing some. The sample holds approximately 81,000 clones; 91% are singletons and the top ten take around 1.4%. This specimen was CD4+ T cells from blood (PBMCs), taken 24 months after the transplant. These receptors were taken from a human patient who received a combined kidney and bone marrow transplant. These T cells may partly come from the graft donor.

This clone has more than one count but fewer than ten. The gene calls are TRBV2 and TRBJ2-3, with TRBD2 identical over 12 bases. Unmatched junction bases numbered 3, after V lost 0 bases and J lost 2 bases. Per germline, CDR1 SNHLY and CDR2 FYNNEI. This CDR3 spans 17 amino acids. For the CDR3, the DNA is TGTGCCAGCAGTGAAGCCAGACTAGCGGGGGCCACAGATACGCAGTATTTT. It yields the protein CASSEARLAGATDTQYF.

V usage is TRBV6-6 and J usage is TRBJ2-3; maybe TRBD1 (6 bases). Germline lookup yields CDR1 MNHNY and CDR2 SVGAGI (reference sequence). This CDR3 is 14 amino acids long. Trimming removed 5 bases from V and 1 base from J, with 10 bases in between. The CDR3 protein is CASSTRTGTDTQYF. CDR3 DNA: TGTGCCAGCAGTACTCGGACAGGCACAGATACGCAGTATTTT.

This clone was recorded only once. The chain uses TRBV27 and TRBJ2-7, with 12 bases fitting TRBD2. There are 16 residues in the CDR3. Germline loops: CDR1 MNHEY, CDR2 SMNVEV (reference sequence). The V segment lost 4 bases and the J segment 4 bases; nucleotides outside the gene matches: 8. This CDR3 is CASSSRLAGDIYEQYF. As DNA, the CDR3 is TGTGCCAGCAGTTCCCGACTAGCGGGGGATATATACGAGCAGTACTTC.

V is TRBV19 and J is TRBJ2-7, with 8 bases identical to TRBD1. The ends lost 4 bases at V and 3 bases at J; junction bases unmatched: 5. Germline V CDR1 and CDR2: LNHDA, SQIVND (reference sequence). The CDR3 has 14 residues. CDR3 amino acids: CASSTPGQDYEQYF. The CDR3 coding sequence is TGTGCCAGTAGTACTCCGGGACAGGACTACGAGCAGTACTTC.

On this clone itself: The junction does not match germline at one end; this may be a read error. The gene calls are TRBV28 and TRBJ1-2; possible D gene TRBD1, 5 bases. The CDR3 has 15 amino acids. Germline-derived CDR1 and CDR2 are MDHEN and SYDVKM. CDR3 amino acids: CASSLGGRANHGYTF. CDR3 coding DNA: TGTGCCAGCAGTTTAGGCGGCAGGGCTAACCATGGCTACACCTTC.

The genes are TRBV7-8 and TRBJ1-1; perhaps TRBD1 as D (5 bases). Germline V CDR1 and CDR2: SGHVS, FQNEAQ. V lost 2 bases, J lost 2 bases, and 15 bases lay in between. The CDR3 totals 16 residues. The CDR3 loop reads CASSLPMRQPNTEAFF. In DNA, the CDR3 is TGTGCCAGCAGCTTACCGATGCGACAGCCTAACACTGAAGCTTTCTTT.

With regard to this clone: Compared with germline, one end of the junction differs, possibly owing to a read error. Distinct nucleotide sequences in the sample also encode this CDR3. V usage is TRBV4-3 and J usage is TRBJ1-6; D gene uncertain. This CDR3 is 17 amino acids long. Germline CDR1 reads LGHNA; CDR2 reads YSLEER. The chain's CDR3 is CASSQDRRSSYNSPLHF. CDR3 DNA: TGCGCCAGCAGCCAAGATCGGAGGAGCTCCTATAATTCCCCCCTCCACTTT.

This clone came up once. This sample also contains other DNA sequences that code for the same CDR3. The CDR3 sequence is CASSIGLAGGTDTQYF. CDR3 bases: TGTGCCAGCAGCATTGGACTAGCGGGAGGCACAGATACGCAGTATTTT. The chain is built from TRBV7-3 and TRBJ2-3; the match to TRBD2 covers 13 bases. In germline, CDR1 is SGHTA, CDR2 FQGTGA. Unmatched junction bases numbered 3, after V lost 5 bases and J lost 1 base. CDR3 length equals 16 residues.

The CDR3 reads CASRLRENTEAFF. DNA for the CDR3: TGTGCAAGTCGCTTACGGGAGAACACTGAAGCTTTCTTT. The gene calls are TRBV12-2 and TRBJ1-1. TRBV12-2 is given as a pseudogene. The CDR3 consists of 13 residues.

This clone was counted between two and nine times. The chain carries TRBV2 and TRBJ2-1, with unresolved D. Trimming stripped 11 bases from V and 9 bases from J, with 17 bases between. Germline values: CDR1 SNHLY, CDR2 FYNNEI. CDR3 length equals 12 residues. The CDR3 spells CAGREEPGEQFF. As DNA, the CDR3 is TGTGCCGGCCGAGAAGAGCCGGGTGAGCAGTTCTTC.

The chain recombines TRBV7-9 with TRBJ1-5; 7 bases align to TRBD1. The trim removed 1 base at V and 6 bases at J, leaving 6 bases unmatched. Germline assignment: CDR1 SEHNR and CDR2 FQNEAQ (reference sequence). The CDR3 has 15 amino acids. CDR3 protein: CASSLGFTGVQPQHF. The CDR3 DNA reads TGTGCCAGCAGCTTAGGGTTTACAGGGGTTCAGCCCCAGCATTTT. The full variable domain, rest sourced from reference TRBV7-9 and TRBJ1-5, is DTGVSQNPRHKITKRGQNVTFRCDPISEHNRLYWYRQTLGQGPEFLTYFQNEAQLEKSRLLSDRFSAERPKGSFSTLEIQRTEQGDSAMYLCASSLGFTGVQPQHFGDGTRLSIL.

The genes are TRBV9 and TRBJ2-7; D is uncertain. Germline assignment: CDR1 SGDLS and CDR2 YYNGEE. The CDR3 is 14 amino acids. V dropped 0 bases and J dropped 4 bases, with 11 bases sitting between them. CDR3 loop: CASSVGSSRYEQYF. In DNA, the CDR3 is TGTGCCAGCAGCGTAGGGAGTAGCCGGTACGAGCAGTACTTC.

The chain uses TRBV7-6 and TRBJ2-3, with D uncertain. The germline V gene encodes CDR1 SGHVS and CDR2 FNYEAQ. Deletions cut 1 base from V and 3 bases from J, with 5 bases between. The CDR3 extends over 13 amino acids. In DNA, the CDR3 is TGTGCCAGCAGCTTAGTTAGAACAGATACGCAGTATTTT. Translated, it gives CASSLVRTDTQYF.

This clone was seen only a few times. The J gene is TRBJ1-3, the V gene TRBV7-9, with TRBD1 identical over 7 bases. Germline trimming cut 4 bases from V and 4 bases from J; bases unmatched to any gene: 7. Germline CDR1 is SEHNR and CDR2 is FQNEAQ (reference sequence). The CDR3 contains 15 residues. Here the CDR3 DNA reads TGTGCCAGCAGCTCCCCAGGGGGGTCCGGAAACACCATATATTTT. Its protein product is CASSSPGGSGNTIYF.

The chain combines TRBV9 with TRBJ2-3, with TRBD2 matching 8 bases. Germline V gene lookup returns CDR1 SGDLS and CDR2 YYNGEE. V shed 5 bases and J 4 bases; nucleotides not matched to a gene: 12. The CDR3 covers 16 residues. CDR3 protein: CASRPAVAGPPDTQYF. CDR3 DNA: TGTGCCAGCAGGCCTGCAGTAGCGGGGCCCCCAGATACGCAGTATTTT.

This clone was detected once. The genes are TRBV5-1 and TRBJ2-1, with 8 bases that match TRBD1. Trimming at V came to 4 bases and at J to 5 bases, leaving 8 bases not matched to a gene. CDR1 SGHRS and CDR2 YFSETQ come from the germline V gene. This CDR3 region has 15 residues. This CDR3 reads CASSPTTGVNNEQFF. Written as DNA, the CDR3 is TGCGCCAGCAGCCCAACGACAGGGGTCAACAATGAGCAGTTCTTC.

This clone was seen a single time. The chain couples TRBV29-1 to TRBJ1-2; possible D gene TRBD1, 6 bases. The CDR3 spans 16 residues. The germline gives CDR1 SQVTM, CDR2 ANQGSEA. Trimming pared 0 bases from V and 5 bases from J, leaving 19 bases between. Here the CDR3 DNA reads TGCAGCGTTGAAGATCTTAACAGGGCATCCCGTTATGGCTACACCTTC. Residues: CSVEDLNRASRYGYTF.

This clone turned up a few times. The V and J genes are TRBV6-1 and TRBJ2-7; 8 bases are a match to TRBD2. The J call may be faulty, since TRBJ2-1 better matches the DNA end. The CDR3 consists of 15 residues. Germline CDR1 and CDR2: MNHNS and SASEGT. The CDR3 DNA reads as TGTGCCAGCAGTACCGAATATCGGACTAGCCATGAGCAGTTCTTC. It yields the protein CASSTEYRTSHEQFF.

This clone occurred a few times. The rearrangement joins TRBV2 to TRBJ1-5, with 10 bases aligning to TRBD1. Germline lookup yields CDR1 SNHLY and CDR2 FYNNEI. Trimming took 9 bases from V and 7 from J; bases not matched to a gene: 9. The CDR3 spans 14 residues. CDR3 amino acids: CASVPGDRGQPQHF. The CDR3 region has the DNA TGTGCCAGTGTTCCGGGGGACAGGGGACAGCCCCAGCATTTT.

This chain joins TRBV15 and TRBJ1-2; 7 bases line up with TRBD1. V shed 2 bases and J 4 bases; nucleotides not matched to a gene: 4. The CDR3 spans 14 residues. Germline V gives CDR1 LNHNV, CDR2 YYDKDF (reference sequence). The chain's CDR3 is CATSRQGQFYGYTF. CDR3 bases: TGTGCCACCAGCAGACAGGGACAGTTCTATGGCTACACCTTC.

V usage is TRBV9 and J usage is TRBJ2-3, with 9 bases lining up with TRBD2. CDR1 is SGDLS, CDR2 YYNGEE, per germline. CDR3 length: 17 residues. Trimming took 0 bases from V and 1 from J; bases not matched to a gene: 6. The CDR3 here is CASSVAPGTSRTDTQYF. DNA of the CDR3: TGTGCCAGCAGCGTAGCTCCCGGGACTAGCCGCACAGATACGCAGTATTTT.

This clone was recorded once. The chain uses TRBV4-2 and TRBJ2-3; 11 positions match TRBD2. This CDR3 has 18 residues. After removal of 4 bases from V and 5 bases from J, the junction contained 14 bases not matched to a gene. Germline values: CDR1 LGHNA, CDR2 YNFKEQ. The CDR3 DNA reads as TGTGCCAGCAGCCTGGACTTAGCGGGAGGGGAATCGGGAGATACGCAGTATTTT. It encodes CASSLDLAGGESGDTQYF.

J is TRBJ2-5 and V is TRBV29-1; 8 positions match TRBD2. This CDR3 spans 14 amino acids. Germline V gene sequence: CDR1 SQVTM, CDR2 ANQGSEA. Trimming took 4 bases from V and 4 from J; bases not matched to a gene: 8. The CDR3 loop reads CSVADSGALETQYF. The CDR3 DNA follows: TGCAGCGTTGCTGATAGCGGGGCGTTAGAGACCCAGTACTTC.

This chain links TRBV6-4 with TRBJ2-2, with TRBD2 matching over 8 bases. The J segment lost 2 bases and the V segment lost 9 bases, leaving 5 bases of the junction unmatched. Germline CDR1 reads MRHNA; CDR2 reads SNTAGT. The CDR3 has 14 amino acids. CDR3 DNA: TGTGCCAGGTTAGCGGGGTACAACACCGGGGAGCTGTTTTTT. Translated, it gives CARLAGYNTGELFF.

The CDR3 nucleotides read TGTGCCAGCAGCTTTTCTCTGAACACTGAAGCTTTCTTT. Translated: CASSFSLNTEAFF. The chain couples TRBV7-3 to TRBJ1-1; no clear D gene. The germline V gene has CDR1 SGHTA and CDR2 FQGTGA. The CDR3 contains 13 residues. The V gene lost 3 bases and the J gene lost 0 bases, with 5 bases spanning the gap.

The V call is TRBV29-1, the J call TRBJ2-7; D is perhaps TRBD1 (6 bases). CDR3 length: 14 residues. In germline, CDR1 is SQVTM, CDR2 ANQGSEA. V lost 5 bases to trimming and J lost 1 base, with 15 bases between them. CDR3 DNA sequence: TGCAGCGTTACCTACAGGGTCCTTTCCTACGAGCAGTACTTC. Translating gives CSVTYRVLSYEQYF.

This chain uses TRBV7-2 with TRBJ2-7; the match to TRBD1 covers 11 bases. There are 15 residues in the CDR3. CDR1 and CDR2 (germline): SGHTA, FQGNSA. Germline trimming cut 1 base from V and 6 bases from J; bases unmatched to any gene: 5. The CDR3 DNA reads TGTGCCAGCAGCTTAGAGGGACAGGGGGTAATCGAGCAGTACTTC. As protein: CASSLEGQGVIEQYF.

The V and J genes are TRBV7-2 and TRBJ2-7; 10 bases fit TRBD2. This CDR3 spans 16 amino acids. V lost 1 base, J lost 4 bases, and 7 bases stayed unmatched. Germline-derived CDR1 and CDR2 are SGHTA and FQGNSA. In DNA form, the CDR3 reads TGTGCCAGCAGCTTAGGAGGGGCTAGCGGGGGTTACGAGCAGTACTTC. Its protein is CASSLGGASGGYEQYF.

This chain joins TRBV6-1 and TRBJ2-1, with 10 bases lining up with TRBD2. With 7 bases clipped from V and 3 bases from J, the junction kept 6 bases outside the gene matches. CDR3 length equals 15 residues. Germline assignment: CDR1 MNHNS and CDR2 SASEGT. DNA of the CDR3: TGTGCCAGCACTAGGACTAGCGGAGTCTACAATGAGCAGTTCTTC. This sequence encodes CASTRTSGVYNEQFF.